These 10 T cell receptor beta chains came from one sample sequenced in a study of OX40 agonist ivuxolimab in advanced cancers. Only in-frame clones appear in the TCRdb table, and some are missing; sequencing was by immunoSEQ multiplex PCR. This table holds about 59,000 clones, 85% to 90% found once. Sequences were derived from CD4+ or CD8+ T cells sorted from blood, sampled in a trial of the OX40 agonist ivuxolimab. These receptors all stem from an adult with an advanced solid tumor such as melanoma, head and neck, liver or kidney cancer.

The rearrangement uses TRBV7-9 and TRBJ2-7; 7 bases map to TRBD1. Germline V gene data show CDR1 as SEHNR and CDR2 as FQNEAQ (reference sequence). J was trimmed by 5 bases and V by 0 bases; bases with no gene match: 10. The CDR3 totals 16 residues. The CDR3 DNA reads as TGTGCCAGCAGCTTAGCCCATACAGGGGCCCTAGACGAGCAGTACTTC. This translates into CASSLAHTGALDEQYF.

This rearrangement joins TRBV6-1 to TRBJ1-5; 9 bases line up with TRBD1. The germline V gene has CDR1 MNHNS and CDR2 SASEGT. V lost 8 bases and J lost 5; bases outside the gene matches: 10. The CDR3 has 15 amino acids. The CDR3 reads CASVDGTGLHQPQHF. The CDR3 bases are TGTGCCAGCGTGGATGGGACAGGGCTGCATCAGCCCCAGCATTTT.

This chain connects TRBV7-8 to TRBJ2-1; 11 nucleotides align to TRBD2. In germline, CDR1 is SGHVS, CDR2 FQNEAQ. Trimming cost V 4 bases and J 5 bases; bases outside gene matches: 10. The CDR3 totals 17 residues. CDR3 nucleotides: TGTGCCAGCAGCTCCAGACTAGCGGGGCGCGGACACAATGAGCAGTTCTTC. The encoded protein is CASSSRLAGRGHNEQFF.

V and J are TRBV30 and TRBJ2-7; D is possibly TRBD1 (5 bases). V dropped 3 bases and J dropped 6 bases, with 15 bases sitting between them. CDR3 length: 13 amino acids. Germline CDR1 is GTSNPN and CDR2 is SVGIG (reference sequence). The CDR3 reads CAWRNEPGREQYF. Here the CDR3 DNA reads TGTGCCTGGAGAAATGAACCAGGGCGCGAGCAGTACTTC.

This chain joins TRBV5-1 and TRBJ2-7; perhaps TRBD2 as D (5 bases). V was pared by 0 bases and J by 5 bases, with 12 bases between. Per germline, CDR1 SGHRS and CDR2 YFSETQ. The CDR3 consists of 14 residues. This CDR3 reads CASSLVYEGDEQYF. The CDR3 DNA follows: TGCGCCAGCAGCTTGGTGTACGAGGGAGACGAGCAGTACTTC.

The V call is TRBV2, the J call TRBJ1-3; D not resolved. The ends were cut back, 1 base at V and 1 base at J, with 5 bases in the middle. Germline-derived CDR1 and CDR2 are SNHLY and FYNNEI. This CDR3 has 14 residues. CDR3 protein: CASSEGHSGNTIYF. CDR3 DNA: TGTGCCAGCAGTGAAGGTCATTCTGGAAACACCATATATTTT.

This clone was seen once. The chain employs TRBV23-1 and TRBJ2-7; D tentatively reads TRBD1 or TRBD2 (6 bases each). TRBV23-1 is assigned to the ORF class and has an uncertain function. V gave up 0 bases and J gave up 0 bases, with 9 bases separating them. This CDR3 spans 15 amino acids. The CDR3 here is CASSQSGGSSYEQYF. CDR3 coding DNA: TGCGCCAGCAGTCAATCAGGGGGGAGCTCCTACGAGCAGTACTTC.

The V and J genes are TRBV4-1 and TRBJ2-3; 11 bases match TRBD2. The CDR3 contains 19 residues. CDR1 and CDR2 from the germline V gene are MGHRA and YSYEKL. With V trimmed by 1 base and J by 1 base, 10 bases remained unmatched. As DNA, the CDR3 is TGCGCCAGCAGCCAAGCCCTTAGCGGGGGGGCTCTTGGCACAGATACGCAGTATTTT. This encodes CASSQALSGGALGTDTQYF.

The chain uses TRBV5-4 and TRBJ1-6; D call uncertain. Germline V gives CDR1 SGHNT, CDR2 YYREEE (reference sequence). The CDR3 covers 14 residues. The V and J ends lost 4 bases and 6 bases respectively, with 11 bases between them. CDR3 in amino acids: CASSAGLANSPLHF. The CDR3 DNA reads as TGTGCCAGCAGCGCCGGGCTAGCTAATTCACCCCTCCACTTT.

This clone was seen only a few times. The rearrangement joins TRBV11-2 to TRBJ2-3, with D uncertain. Germline V gives CDR1 SGHAT, CDR2 FQNNGV. The CDR3 runs 13 residues. V was cut by 11 bases and J by 2 bases, with 14 bases left in between. CDR3 sequence: CAVNPGNTDTQYF. CDR3 sequence (DNA): TGTGCCGTTAACCCGGGTAACACAGATACGCAGTATTTT.